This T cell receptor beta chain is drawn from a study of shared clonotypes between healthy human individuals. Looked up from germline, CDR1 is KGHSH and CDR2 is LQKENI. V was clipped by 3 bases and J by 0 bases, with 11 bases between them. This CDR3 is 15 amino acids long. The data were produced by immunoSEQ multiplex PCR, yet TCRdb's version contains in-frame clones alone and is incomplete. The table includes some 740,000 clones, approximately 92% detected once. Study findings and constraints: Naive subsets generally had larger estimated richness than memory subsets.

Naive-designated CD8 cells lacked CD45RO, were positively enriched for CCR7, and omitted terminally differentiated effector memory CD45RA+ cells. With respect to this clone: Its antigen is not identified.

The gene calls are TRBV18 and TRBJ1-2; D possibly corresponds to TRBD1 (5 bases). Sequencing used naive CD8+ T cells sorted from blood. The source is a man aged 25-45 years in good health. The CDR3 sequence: CASSPPGGPNYGYTF. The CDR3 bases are TGTGCCAGCTCACCGCCTGGGGGACCTAACTATGGCTACACCTTC.